Listed below are T cell receptor beta chains from one sample, sequenced in a study of shared clonotypes between healthy human individuals. TCRdb keeps only in-frame clones here, not all; method: immunoSEQ multiplex PCR. The sample carries over a million clones, around three quarters recorded once. Sequenced: memory CD4+ T cells from PBMCs. These receptors came from a man aged 18 to 30 in good health. Some clones in this sample may be carry-over from other donors' samples. Both conserved end residues are part of each CDR3. Size is omitted from some rows. Given values are once, few, many or a class for expanded clones.

abundance: few; j_gene: TRBJ1-2; v_gene: TRBV5-1; CDR3aa: CASSTGGRGGYTF
abundance: -; j_gene: TRBJ2-3; v_gene: TRBV11-2; CDR3aa: CASSLVVFTDTQYF
abundance: -; j_gene: TRBJ2-7; v_gene: TRBV2; CDR3aa: CASSQVINEQYF
abundance: -; j_gene: TRBJ2-1; v_gene: TRBV5-1; CDR3aa: CASSLEATYNEQFF
abundance: -; j_gene: TRBJ1-1; v_gene: TRBV19; CDR3aa: CASSMLQAPGRDLAFF
abundance: -; j_gene: TRBJ1-1; v_gene: TRBV28; CDR3aa: CASRPNGVRAFF
abundance: once; j_gene: TRBJ2-5; v_gene: TRBV5-8; CDR3aa: CASSLARQETQYF
abundance: -; j_gene: TRBJ2-3; v_gene: TRBV27; CDR3aa: CASSSLDRGRDTQYF
abundance: -; j_gene: TRBJ2-2; v_gene: TRBV11-2; CDR3aa: CASSQLAGDTGELFF
abundance: -; j_gene: TRBJ2-7; v_gene: TRBV7-2; CDR3aa: CASSLTSGSNSYEQYF
abundance: -; j_gene: TRBJ1-1; v_gene: TRBV10-3; CDR3aa: CAILNSVSSSRPEAFF
abundance: -; j_gene: TRBJ1-5; v_gene: TRBV19; CDR3aa: CASSIRGPGQPQHF
abundance: -; j_gene: TRBJ2-2; v_gene: TRBV5-1; CDR3aa: CASSLDSGNTGELFF
abundance: -; j_gene: TRBJ1-3; v_gene: TRBV10-3; CDR3aa: CAISSGTARSGNTIYF
abundance: -; j_gene: TRBJ1-2; v_gene: TRBV19; CDR3aa: CAVAGDYYGYTF
abundance: -; j_gene: TRBJ1-2; v_gene: TRBV11-2; CDR3aa: CASSLGPGRYGYTF
abundance: -; j_gene: TRBJ1-2; v_gene: TRBV6-4; CDR3aa: CASSDSRRTGSIYGYTF
abundance: -; j_gene: TRBJ1-1; v_gene: TRBV7-3; CDR3aa: CASSLYAGTEAFF
abundance: -; j_gene: TRBJ2-7; v_gene: TRBV9; CDR3aa: CASSSRDINYEQYF
abundance: -; j_gene: TRBJ2-7; v_gene: TRBV28; CDR3aa: CASIGGHYYEQYF
abundance: -; j_gene: TRBJ2-2; v_gene: TRBV6-5; CDR3aa: CASSYRRLASGELFF
abundance: -; j_gene: TRBJ1-1; v_gene: TRBV28; CDR3aa: CASSLGGSRTEAFF
abundance: few; j_gene: TRBJ1-4; v_gene: TRBV2; CDR3aa: CASSRGPNEKLFF
abundance: -; j_gene: TRBJ2-2; v_gene: TRBV7-8; CDR3aa: CASKPGRPSAGELFF
abundance: -; j_gene: TRBJ1-2; v_gene: TRBV6-5; CDR3aa: CASSPDNFYGYTF
abundance: once; j_gene: TRBJ1-1; v_gene: TRBV6-1; CDR3aa: CATAISRSTEAFF
abundance: -; j_gene: TRBJ2-7; v_gene: TRBV7-2; CDR3aa: CASSQGGQGAREQYF
abundance: many; j_gene: TRBJ1-2; v_gene: TRBV7-3; CDR3aa: CASSLDPNYGYTF
abundance: few; j_gene: TRBJ1-1; v_gene: TRBV10-2; CDR3aa: CASSDPRPSSTEAFF
abundance: -; j_gene: TRBJ2-3; v_gene: TRBV7-2; CDR3aa: CASSRREEADTQYF
abundance: few; j_gene: TRBJ2-7; v_gene: TRBV30; CDR3aa: CAWTSGKYEQYF
abundance: -; j_gene: TRBJ1-2; v_gene: TRBV28; CDR3aa: CASIGQGAPANYGYTF
abundance: -; j_gene: TRBJ1-3; v_gene: TRBV4-1; CDR3aa: CASSQDKGRGTGNTIYF
abundance: few; j_gene: TRBJ1-4; v_gene: TRBV4-3; CDR3aa: CASSHEIGTGREKLFF
abundance: -; j_gene: TRBJ2-5; v_gene: TRBV27; CDR3aa: CASSRSDRKETQYF
abundance: -; j_gene: TRBJ2-7; v_gene: TRBV29-1; CDR3aa: CSVVSGSGDEQYF
abundance: few; j_gene: TRBJ1-2; v_gene: TRBV19; CDR3aa: CASSMLQDRIMDGYTF
abundance: many; j_gene: TRBJ1-1; v_gene: TRBV5-1; CDR3aa: CASSLPTSNTEAFF
abundance: -; j_gene: TRBJ2-7; v_gene: TRBV6-5; CDR3aa: CASSAQSGLGYEQYF
abundance: -; j_gene: TRBJ2-3; v_gene: TRBV5-1; CDR3aa: CASSLDGLIRDTQYF
abundance: few; j_gene: TRBJ2-1; v_gene: TRBV5-6; CDR3aa: CASSLIRSGATYNEQFF
abundance: -; j_gene: TRBJ1-4; v_gene: TRBV15; CDR3aa: CATSRNPGTTNEKLFF
abundance: -; j_gene: TRBJ2-1; v_gene: TRBV9; CDR3aa: CASSVAFGSYNEQFF
abundance: -; j_gene: TRBJ2-3; v_gene: TRBV7-9; CDR3aa: CASSLSGREDTQYF
abundance: -; j_gene: TRBJ2-2; v_gene: TRBV18; CDR3aa: CASSPIRTGIGSTGELFF
abundance: -; j_gene: TRBJ1-5; v_gene: TRBV27; CDR3aa: CASSSQGAGQPQHF
abundance: -; j_gene: TRBJ1-2; v_gene: TRBV5-4; CDR3aa: CASSLGRSNYGYTF